This T cell receptor (beta chain) appears in the sequencing data of a study of human T cells and chemical hapten exposure. Whole-study context: Each patch test put 0.01% DPC on the upper back, and results were read at 6 days. General study findings and limits: With regard to DPC sensitization, TCRs above 1 in 1000 frequency did not change.

Time point denoted: patch test 2, 6 weeks after DPC sensitization. The treatment: therapeutic diphenylcyclopropenone sensitization with weekly scalp DPC. The CDR3 is 13 residues long. V gave up 1 base and J gave up 3 bases, with 6 bases separating them. Germline values: CDR1 SGHTA, CDR2 FQGNSA. This clonotype was counted ten times or more. Its specificity is unknown. Individual cDNA molecules in this library carried unique molecular identifiers. Using its own MiXCR run on the RACE reads, TCRdb lists one record per CDR3 protein. The table lists approximately 91,000 distinct CDR3 sequences, roughly 12% of them singletons.

The receptor comes from a man aged 18 to 29 with alopecia areata. Some clones in this sample may be carry-over from other donors' samples. This specimen was whole blood, taken in connection with sensitization to the hapten diphenylcyclopropenone (DPC). This chain joins TRBV7-2 and TRBJ2-5, with D possibly matching TRBD1 (5 bases). The CDR3 region has the DNA TGTGCCAGCAGCTTAGTACAGGAAGAGACCCAGTACTTC. This encodes CASSLVQEETQYF.